The 19 T cell receptor beta chains in this list originate from one sample, sequenced in a study of T cell changes during pregnancy in multiple sclerosis. Assay used: immunoSEQ multiplex PCR; TCRdb lists only in-frame clones, some missing. In the table there are around 50,000 clones, approximately 95% of which are singletons. The specimen comprised CD8+ T cells from peripheral blood mononuclear cells, sampled in the first trimester of pregnancy. These receptors originate from a female donor with multiple sclerosis, enrolled in a pregnancy study.

V usage is TRBV6-4 and J usage is TRBJ2-3; TRBD2 agrees at 7 bases. This CDR3 contains 14 residues. Per the germline V gene, CDR1 is MRHNA and CDR2 is SNTAGT. The V and J ends lost 7 bases and 2 bases, in that order; junction bases with no gene match: 6. CDR3 sequence reads: CASTLAVTTDTQYF. CDR3 in DNA: TGTGCCAGCACTCTAGCGGTAACCACAGATACGCAGTATTTT.

This sequence joins TRBV30 and TRBJ2-3; 7 bases are shared with TRBD2. Per germline, CDR1 GTSNPN and CDR2 SVGIG (reference sequence). The CDR3 loop spans 13 amino acids. The V segment lost 3 bases and the J segment 4 bases; nucleotides outside the gene matches: 4. The CDR3 nucleotides are TGTGCCTGGAGCCTCGGGGGGTCAGATACGCAGTATTTT. Protein product: CAWSLGGSDTQYF. Combining the CDR3 with reference TRBV30 and TRBJ2-3 gives the whole variable domain SQTIHQWPATLVQPVGSPLSLECTVEGTSNPNLYWYRQAAGRGLQLLFYSVGIGQISSEVPQNLSASRPQDRQFILSSKKLLLSDSGFYLCAWSLGGSDTQYFGPGTRLTVL.

The rearrangement uses TRBV19 and TRBJ2-1, with unresolved D. CDR1 LNHDA and CDR2 SQIVND come from the germline V gene (reference sequence). V gave up 6 bases and J gave up 3 bases, with 9 bases separating them. CDR3 length equals 13 residues. The CDR3 bases are TGTGCCAGTAGCAGCGCTAACTACAATGAGCAGTTCTTC. As protein: CASSSANYNEQFF.

The V and J genes are TRBV5-1 and TRBJ2-7; 13 positions agree with TRBD2. The CDR3 spans 15 residues. Germline-derived CDR1 and CDR2 are SGHRS and YFSETQ. V lost 0 bases to trimming and J lost 5 bases; unmatched junction nucleotides: 2. CDR3 nucleotide sequence: TGCGCCAGCAGCTTGGGGACTAGCGGGAGTGACGAGCAGTACTTC. Translating it yields CASSLGTSGSDEQYF. The full variable domain, rest sourced from reference TRBV5-1 and TRBJ2-7, is KAGVTQTPRYLIKTRGQQVTLSCSPISGHRSVSWYQQTPGQGLQFLFEYFSETQRNKGNFPGRFSGRQFSNSRSEMNVSTLELGDSALYLCASSLGTSGSDEQYFGPGTRLTVT.

This sequence joins TRBV5-8 and TRBJ2-1; D is perhaps TRBD2 (5 bases). The germline V and J ends were trimmed by 4 bases and 4 bases, with 18 bases remaining between them. There are 16 residues in the CDR3. Germline V gene data show CDR1 as SGHTS and CDR2 as YDEGEE. The CDR3 region is CASSPWTGGLYNEQFF. In nucleotides, the CDR3 is TGTGCCAGCAGCCCCTGGACCGGCGGGCTTTACAATGAGCAGTTCTTC. The full variable domain, completed using reference TRBV5-8 and TRBJ2-1, is EAGVTQSPTHLIKTRGQQATLRCSPISGHTSVYWYQQALGLGLQFLLWYDEGEERNRGNFPPRFSGRQFPNYSSELNVNALELEDSALYLCASSPWTGGLYNEQFFGPGTRLTVL.

The chain joins TRBV9 to TRBJ2-5; 10 bases match TRBD1. Per germline, CDR1 SGDLS and CDR2 YYNGEE. This CDR3 is 15 amino acids long. Trimming removed 4 bases from V and 5 bases from J; junction bases left unmatched: 8. DNA of the CDR3: TGTGCCAGCAGCCAACCGGGACAGGGGACGGAGACCCAGTACTTC. Translating it yields CASSQPGQGTETQYF.

The rearrangement uses TRBV15 and TRBJ2-7; D is possibly TRBD1 (6 bases). The length of the CDR3 is 14 residues. Germline values: CDR1 LNHNV, CDR2 YYDKDF (reference sequence). The V and J ends lost 6 bases and 3 bases respectively, with 15 bases between them. The CDR3 DNA reads as TGTGCCACCAGGGGGCCGGACAGTCTCTACGAGCAGTACTTC. The encoded protein is CATRGPDSLYEQYF.

This clone was detected only a few times. CDR3 in DNA: TGTGCCTGCCGGGACACGAACACTGAAGCTTTCTTT. It codes for CACRDTNTEAFF. The chain carries TRBV30 and TRBJ1-1; TRBD1 is a possible D gene (6 bases). The germline V gene has CDR1 GTSNPN and CDR2 SVGIG (reference sequence). The CDR3 has 12 amino acids. V lost 6 bases and J lost 1, with 9 bases in between. The whole variable domain, remainder taken from reference TRBV30 and TRBJ1-1, is SQTIHQWPATLVQPVGSPLSLECTVEGTSNPNLYWYRQAAGRGLQLLFYSVGIGQISSEVPQNLSASRPQDRQFILSSKKLLLSDSGFYLCACRDTNTEAFFGQGTRLTVV.

In nucleotides, the CDR3 is TGTGCCAGCAGCGTAGGAAAGGGGGGGACCAGCACAGATACGCAGTATTTT. Its protein product is CASSVGKGGTSTDTQYF. This chain links TRBV9 with TRBJ2-3; a weak D match, TRBD2 (7 bases). Trimming took 0 bases from V and 0 from J, leaving 14 bases between them. This CDR3 region has 17 residues. The germline CDR1 and CDR2 sequences are SGDLS and YYNGEE. The full variable domain, rest sourced from reference TRBV9 and TRBJ2-3, is DSGVTQTPKHLITATGQRVTLRCSPRSGDLSVYWYQQSLDQGLQFLIQYYNGEERAKGNILERFSAQQFPDLHSELNLSSLELGDSALYFCASSVGKGGTSTDTQYFGPGTRLTVL.

The J gene is TRBJ1-1, the V gene TRBV15; D might be TRBD1 (5 bases). V lost 2 bases and J lost 5, with 9 bases in between. The CDR3 covers 13 residues. Germline CDR1 LNHNV, CDR2 YYDKDF (reference sequence). In nucleotides, the CDR3 is TGTGCCACCAGCAGACACGGGGGGACTGAAGCTTTCTTT. Translating it yields CATSRHGGTEAFF.

The gene calls are TRBV4-1 and TRBJ1-2; no firm D call. This CDR3 spans 15 amino acids. CDR1 MGHRA and CDR2 YSYEKL come from the germline V gene. The V end was cut by 0 bases, the J end by 3 bases, with 11 bases between. For the CDR3, the DNA is TGCGCCAGCAGCCAAGATCTTGAGGATTACTATGGCTACACCTTC. The encoded protein is CASSQDLEDYYGYTF.

The chain combines TRBV2 with TRBJ2-3, with D tentatively TRBD1 (6 bases). V was pared by 4 bases and J by 1 base, with 15 bases between. Germline CDR1 reads SNHLY; CDR2 reads FYNNEI. The length of the CDR3 is 16 residues. The CDR3 DNA is TGTGCCAGCAGTGCCAGACAGGCGGGCGGCACAGATACGCAGTATTTT. Its protein product is CASSARQAGGTDTQYF.

The chain has TRBV5-3 and TRBJ2-1; tentatively, D is TRBD2 (6 bases). TRBV5-3 is given ORF status, its function remaining uncertain. The CDR3 has 17 residues. Deletions cut 0 bases from V and 1 base from J, with 14 bases between. CDR3 loop: CARSLANERVSYNEQFF. The CDR3 nucleotides read TGTGCCAGAAGCTTGGCCAATGAGCGGGTTTCCTACAATGAGCAGTTCTTC.

This sequence joins TRBV9 and TRBJ2-1; a weak D match, TRBD1 (7 bases). Trimming shortened V by 4 bases and J by 4 bases, and 18 bases separated the two germline ends. The CDR3 runs to 16 residues. The germline V gene has CDR1 SGDLS and CDR2 YYNGEE. CDR3 sequence (DNA): TGTGCCAGCAGCCTCCGCGGGACAGCGCTATACAATGAGCAGTTCTTC. Its translation: CASSLRGTALYNEQFF. Variable domain in full (rest from reference TRBV9 and TRBJ2-1): DSGVTQTPKHLITATGQRVTLRCSPRSGDLSVYWYQQSLDQGLQFLIQYYNGEERAKGNILERFSAQQFPDLHSELNLSSLELGDSALYFCASSLRGTALYNEQFFGPGTRLTVL.

The V call is TRBV7-9, the J call TRBJ2-7, with D perhaps matching TRBD1 (6 bases). The CDR3 runs to 14 residues. Germline-derived CDR1 and CDR2 are SEHNR and FQNEAQ (reference sequence). V was pared by 3 bases and J by 4 bases, with 13 bases between. The CDR3 spells CASSFEGVRYEQYF. For the CDR3, the DNA is TGTGCCAGCAGCTTTGAGGGGGTACGGTACGAGCAGTACTTC.

The rearrangement joins TRBV19 to TRBJ1-2, with TRBD1 matching 11 bases. Trimming took 5 bases from V and 6 from J; bases not matched to a gene: 8. CDR1 is LNHDA and CDR2 is SQIVND in the germline V gene (reference sequence). There are 15 residues in the CDR3. The CDR3 bases are TGTGCCAGTAGTTCCTCCGGACAGGGGGCGGATGGCTACACCTTC. The encoded protein is CASSSSGQGADGYTF.

This clone was detected only once. This chain connects TRBV7-6 to TRBJ1-3; D is undetermined. CDR1 is SGHVS, CDR2 FNYEAQ, per germline. V lost 10 bases to trimming and J lost 0 bases, with 4 bases between them. The CDR3 totals 11 residues. As DNA, the CDR3 is TGTGCCATCATCTCTGGAAACACCATATATTTT. Its protein is CAIISGNTIYF.

V gene TRBV19 combines with J gene TRBJ1-5; D might be TRBD1 (5 bases). Per germline, CDR1 LNHDA and CDR2 SQIVND (reference sequence). The V end lost 7 bases, the J end lost 7 bases, and 17 bases lay between the germline ends. This CDR3 contains 14 residues. This CDR3 is CASMQAGPDQPQHF. The CDR3 DNA follows: TGTGCCAGTATGCAGGCAGGGCCGGACCAGCCCCAGCATTTT.

This chain connects TRBV6-5 to TRBJ1-1; D is perhaps TRBD1 (5 bases). Trimming left V 7 bases short and J 5 bases short, with 8 bases between. Germline CDR1 reads MNHEY; CDR2 reads SVGAGI. The CDR3 runs 11 residues. The CDR3 DNA reads TGTGCCAGCAACGGGGGGACTGAAGCTTTCTTT. Protein: CASNGGTEAFF.